This T cell receptor beta chain was identified during a study of cytomegalovirus exposure and HLA in healthy donors. The germline gives CDR1 SGHKS, CDR2 YYEKEE (reference sequence). The CDR3 extends over 13 amino acids. The V end was cut by 0 bases, the J end by 4 bases, with 5 bases between. In regard to this clone: The antigen is not known.

PCR used 60 Vbeta primers and 13 Jbeta primers. The assay was immunoSEQ multiplex PCR, and TCRdb's table has in-frame clones only and misses some. The repertoire has 150,000 or so clones, around 75% of them found once; the top ten carry over 6.5%. Study observations and caveats: Most subjects' HLA-A and HLA-B alleles were reportedly predicted from TCR beta sequences. According to an earlier analysis, most TCR beta V segments yielded productive rearrangements about 87% or about 30% of the time. TCR beta sequences numbering more than 15,000 were associated with HLA alleles at 0.05 false discovery rate in a later analysis. Diagnosis of cytomegalovirus status made by the classifier reportedly showed high specificity and sensitivity.

Sequencing was done on a sample of PBMCs. The chain uses TRBV5-5 and TRBJ1-5; unclear D gene. The TCR sequence derives from a man aged 25 to 45 in good health and CMV-seronegative. CDR3 residues: CASSLGQNQPQHF. CDR3 nucleotide sequence: TGTGCCAGCAGCTTGGGGCAGAATCAGCCCCAGCATTTT. The full variable domain, with the rest looked up from reference TRBV5-5 and TRBJ1-5, is DAGVTQSPTHLIKTRGQQVTLRCSPISGHKSVSWYQQVLGQGPQFIFQYYEKEERGRGNFPDRFSARQFPNYSSELNVNALLLGDSALYLCASSLGQNQPQHFGDGTRLSIL.